The clone carrying this T cell receptor beta chain was observed once. The CDR3 length is 13 residues. The entry originates in a study of blood T cell repertoires in COVID-19. The method was immunoSEQ multiplex PCR; TCRdb's version includes in-frame clones alone and lacks a portion of them. The profile shows about 270,000 clones, over 80% of them singletons. The receptor was derived from a woman aged 25 to 45 with acute COVID-19. The rearrangement links TRBV1 to TRBJ1-5. TRBV1 is assigned pseudogene status. What was sequenced was PBMCs or T cells enriched from blood (not recorded which). The DNA for the CDR3 is TGCACCAGGGGGGGAGAGGGATCCCAGCCCCAGCATTTT. Translated, it gives CTRGGEGSQPQHF.